This T cell receptor beta chain came from a study of tumor-infiltrating lymphocytes in primary liver carcinoma (dated by TCRdb to 2016 to 2017). About the investigation overall: Four or five patients with histopathologically diagnosed primary liver carcinoma underwent surgical resection in China between 2015 and early 2016. Hepatocellular carcinoma (four) or combined HCC and intrahepatic cholangiocarcinoma (one) was present in the five patients, who were three men and two women aged 30 to 69 years. The five patients had tumors staged T1-T3 N0M0, with maximum diameters ranging from about 4.2 to 10 cm. Roughly 3.5 to 7.5 million productive TCRbeta reads were obtained per sample, and no significant difference in read depth was found between tissue types. TCRbeta repertoire sequencing, expression microarrays and whole-exome sequencing were combined in the study across five regions of each liver tumor, with adjacent normal tissue and blood also included. A total of 35 or so specimens from 5 patients went through TCRbeta repertoire sequencing, namely 25 tumor regions, 5 adjacent noncancerous liver tissues and 5 peripheral blood samples. Reproducibility between technical replicate repertoires was high, with correlation coefficients above 0.98 and mean shared-clone rates approximately 0.88. The paper as a whole reports these results and caveats: The study included only a handful of patients, and the authors note findings should be validated in a larger study. Only the TCR beta chain was sequenced, which likely underestimates true repertoire diversity because unpaired alpha chains were not captured. Repertoire overlap was found to be higher between tumor regions (mean approximately 35%) than between tumor-adjacent (about 17%) or tumor-blood (around 15%) pairs, consistent with antigen-driven expansion. Comparison of CD4+ and CD8+ T cell repertoires was precluded by the use of bulk unsorted samples. The top 250 clones made up a significantly larger repertoire fraction in tumors than in blood (p = 0.039).

Blood RNA was extracted from unsorted whole blood using TRIzol reagent, and germline DNA was obtained with the DNeasy Blood & Tissue kit. At the time of sampling, the patients were treatment-naive and had chronic HBV infection. Before surgery, 3 to 5 milliliters of peripheral blood were collected into K2EDTA tubes. As for this clonotype: This clone's antigen is unknown. The germline gene is not matched at one end of the junction; a read error may be the cause.

Using a constant-region primer and ProtoScript II reverse transcriptase, TCRbeta-specific cDNA was reverse-transcribed from roughly 460 ng total RNA. The TCRbeta libraries were prepared through three rounds of nested multiplex PCR following a slightly modified ARM-PCR procedure. Sample barcodes and Illumina adapters were added in a final 25-cycle PCR with Deep VentR polymerase. Amplicons of 200-500 bp were gel-purified with a QIAquick gel extraction kit before sequencing. TCRbeta amplicons were sequenced on an Illumina HiSeq 2500 with 250-bp paired-end reads. Concerning the study's data processing: Reads were quality-trimmed with Trimmomatic v0.33, and paired reads were merged with FLASH v1.2.11 to recover full CDR3 sequences. V, D and J germline segments were assigned to the rearranged TCRbeta sequences using MiGEC v1.2.1b. VDJtools v1.0.0 computed clonotype statistics and Shannon-Wiener diversity indices. To cut down on sampling bias, every analysis after diversity analysis relied on just the 250 most abundant clonotypes from each sample. Using fastp trimming at Q25 and MiXCR clonotype assembly, TCRdb reanalyzed the public sequencing data and kept in-frame beta chains. Rows with one shared CDR3 protein collapse into an entry with the most common genes and DNA. The V and J calls were not made by the authors but by TCRdb's processing. The sample table shows 180,000 or so distinct CDR3 sequences, and 50% to 75% are seen once. Approximately 65% of the sample rests with the top ten.

The sequencing input was peripheral blood. This receptor was obtained from a man aged 35-49 years with primary liver carcinoma and hepatitis B virus infection.

CDR3 region: CASTDAAKNIQYF. The DNA sequence is TGTGCTAGCACTGATGCGGCCAAAAACATTCAGTACTTC. The rearranged segments are TRBV6-2 or TRBV6-3 and TRBJ2-4; the D gene identity is not certain. CDR1 and CDR2 were assigned from the germline V gene as MNHEY and SVGEGT. From its cysteine to its phenylalanine, the CDR3 spans 13 amino acids. CDR3 DNA only is kept here, 39 bases in frame from base 1.